This entry concerns a single TCR beta chain. No antigen is known for it. V trimming: 3 bases; J trimming: 5 bases; junction bases outside the gene matches: 6. Germline V lookup: CDR1 SGHDN, CDR2 FVKESK. The CDR3 covers 16 residues. A second PCR, run for 7 to 11 cycles, used a sample-barcoded 5' primer plus a J-beta primer mix. The authors tagged each cDNA molecule using a template-switch adaptor with 12 random nucleotides. MiXCR was run by TCRdb on the 5' RACE reads, yielding one entry per CDR3 protein. The sample carries about 400,000 distinct CDR3 sequences, 45% to 60% recorded once. The sample is drawn from a study of blood T cells in healthy people across ages. Regarding the study as a whole: Donors of long life had a larger count of naive CD4+ cells and greater diversity than aged donors. Across the age range, TCR beta diversity per million T cells fell in a roughly linear way.

The specimen was blood. The receptor comes from a man in his fifties or sixties in good health. This chain joins TRBV14 and TRBJ2-3; 12 bases line up with TRBD2. The CDR3 loop is CASSHGLAGKVDTQYF. CDR3 sequence (DNA): TGTGCCAGCAGCCACGGACTAGCGGGAAAGGTAGATACGCAGTATTTT.